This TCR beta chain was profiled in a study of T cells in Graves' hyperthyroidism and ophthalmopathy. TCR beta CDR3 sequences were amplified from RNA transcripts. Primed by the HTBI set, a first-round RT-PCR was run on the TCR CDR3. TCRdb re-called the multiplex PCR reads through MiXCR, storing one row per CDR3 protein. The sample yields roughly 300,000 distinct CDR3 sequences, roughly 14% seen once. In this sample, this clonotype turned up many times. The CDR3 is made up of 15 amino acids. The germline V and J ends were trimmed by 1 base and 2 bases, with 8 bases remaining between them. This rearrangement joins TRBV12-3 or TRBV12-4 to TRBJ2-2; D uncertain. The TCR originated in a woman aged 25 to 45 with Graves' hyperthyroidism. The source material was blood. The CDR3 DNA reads TGTGCCAGCAGTTTAGTTGGAACAAACACCGGGGAGCTGTTTTTT. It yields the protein CASSLVGTNTGELFF.